A single sample gave rise to the 19 T cell receptor beta chains below, sequenced in a study of neurological immune-mediated disorders. TCRdb re-called the 5' RACE reads with MiXCR, one entry per CDR3 protein. The data show roughly 70,000 distinct CDR3 sequences, less than 4% seen once. The specimen sequenced was PBMCs. The receptors derive from a man aged 30-40 years with multiple sclerosis.

In this sample, this clonotype turned up many times. The chain is built from TRBV3-1 and TRBJ1-2, with 7 nucleotides matching TRBD1. Germline CDR1 reads LGHDT; CDR2 reads YNNKEL (reference sequence). The CDR3 loop spans 14 amino acids. The ends lost 4 bases at V and 3 bases at J; junction bases unmatched: 5. CDR3 loop: CASSPRQGYYGYTF. Written as DNA, the CDR3 is TGTGCCAGCAGCCCTAGACAGGGCTACTATGGCTACACCTTC.

On this clonotype itself: This may be a read error: a much more frequent sequence differs by one nucleotide. The gene calls are TRBV5-1 and TRBJ2-7, with 7 bases matching TRBD1. The junction had 4 bases not matched to a gene; V was cut back by 3 bases and J by 4 bases. Germline V CDR1 and CDR2: SGHRS, YFSETQ. The CDR3 covers 13 residues. The chain's CDR3 is CASSSDRYYEQYF. As DNA, the CDR3 is TGCGCCAGCAGCTCGGACAGGTATTACGAGCAGTACTTC.

This clonotype was seen at least ten times. The chain uses TRBV5-1 and TRBJ1-6; a possible D gene is TRBD1 (5 bases). There are 14 residues in the CDR3. The ends were cut back, 4 bases at V and 7 bases at J, with 12 bases in the middle. Germline loops: CDR1 SGHRS, CDR2 YFSETQ. In DNA, the CDR3 is TGCGCCAGCAGCGTCCGGGACGGAAATTCACCCCTCCACTTT. This codes for CASSVRDGNSPLHF. The variable domain in full, with the rest retrieved from reference TRBV5-1 and TRBJ1-6, is KAGVTQTPRYLIKTRGQQVTLSCSPISGHRSVSWYQQTPGQGLQFLFEYFSETQRNKGNFPGRFSGRQFSNSRSEMNVSTLELGDSALYLCASSVRDGNSPLHFGNGTRLTVT.

This clonotype occurred many times. The CDR3 region is CASIVRVTGELFF. The DNA for the CDR3 is TGTGCCAGCATCGTCAGGGTTACCGGGGAGCTGTTTTTT. The chain combines TRBV12-3 or TRBV12-4 with TRBJ2-2; a possible D gene is TRBD1 (5 bases). This CDR3 contains 13 residues. Trimming cost V 7 bases and J 5 bases, with 11 bases left between them.

At least ten counts were recorded for this clonotype. The gene calls are TRBV5-1 and TRBJ2-2; no clear D gene. The CDR3 sequence is 14 residues long. Trimming cost V 0 bases and J 6 bases, with 9 bases left between them. Germline lookup yields CDR1 SGHRS and CDR2 YFSETQ. The CDR3 is CASSLAVFPGELFF. In DNA, the CDR3 is TGCGCCAGCAGCTTGGCCGTATTTCCCGGGGAGCTGTTTTTT.

As regards this clonotype: This clone may be a read error of a much larger clone one base away. Without the conserved terminal phenylalanine or tryptophan, this CDR3 likely stems from a read error. The V and J genes are TRBV18 and TRBJ2-4; no reliable D call. The CDR3 loop spans 13 amino acids. Germline V gene data show CDR1 as KGHSH and CDR2 as LQKENI. The germline V and J ends were trimmed by 7 bases and 0 bases, with 7 bases remaining between them. The CDR3 loop reads CASLPLAKNIQYL. DNA for the CDR3: TGTGCCAGCTTACCCTTAGCCAAAAACATTCAGTACCTC.

There are many counts of this clonotype. V gene TRBV20-1 combines with J gene TRBJ2-7, with D possibly matching TRBD2 (6 bases). Germline lookup yields CDR1 DFQATT and CDR2 SNEGSKA (reference sequence). The CDR3 has 15 residues. V was trimmed by 4 bases and J by 6 bases, leaving 22 bases between them. The CDR3 region has the DNA TGCAGTGCTACCCAGGGAGGCTATTCGCCGGGCGAGCAGTACTTC. Translating gives CSATQGGYSPGEQYF.

This clonotype has ten or more counts. The V call is TRBV20-1, the J call TRBJ1-2; D call uncertain. Germline assignment: CDR1 DFQATT and CDR2 SNEGSKA (reference sequence). Deletions cut 3 bases from V and 3 bases from J, with 11 bases between. CDR3 size: 13 residues. CDR3 loop: CSASSVSYYGYTF. CDR3 DNA: TGCAGTGCTAGTAGCGTCAGTTACTATGGCTACACCTTC.

The table lists this clonotype with many counts. This chain uses TRBV20-1 with TRBJ2-7, with 7 bases aligning to TRBD2. The CDR3 runs to 14 residues. Trimming cost V 6 bases and J 3 bases; bases outside gene matches: 11. Germline V gene data show CDR1 as DFQATT and CDR2 as SNEGSKA (reference sequence). CDR3 sequence reads: CSAHRARGSYEQYF. The DNA for the CDR3 is TGCAGTGCCCATCGCGCGCGGGGGAGCTACGAGCAGTACTTC.

This clonotype was recorded at least ten times. The V and J genes are TRBV5-1 and TRBJ1-5; D not certain. The CDR3 is 14 amino acids. Germline V CDR1 and CDR2: SGHRS, YFSETQ. With 0 bases removed from V and 2 bases from J, the gap between germline ends came to 6 bases. The CDR3 nucleotides read TGCGCCAGCAGCTTGGCGTCGGGCAATCAGCCCCAGCATTTT. Translating it yields CASSLASGNQPQHF.

This sequence joins TRBV10-3 and TRBJ2-7, with D unclear. CDR1 is ENHRY, CDR2 SYGVKD, per germline. The CDR3 contains 12 residues. V lost 9 bases and J 7 bases, leaving 16 bases between the germline ends. CDR3 sequence reads: CAITTGLGEQYF. CDR3 DNA sequence: TGTGCCATAACCACCGGCTTGGGAGAGCAGTACTTC.

The chain combines TRBV12-3 or TRBV12-4 with TRBJ1-5; no reliable D call. The V and J ends lost 3 bases and 3 bases respectively, with 6 bases between them. There are 13 residues in the CDR3. The CDR3 DNA is TGTGCCAGCAGTTTCGGTCCCAATCAGCCCCAGCATTTT. Translated, it gives CASSFGPNQPQHF.

In this sample, this clonotype turned up many times. This chain links TRBV25-1 with TRBJ2-7; TRBD1 or TRBD2 may be the D gene (5 bases each). V was pared by 4 bases and J by 1 base, with 17 bases between. The CDR3 runs to 16 residues. Per germline, CDR1 MGHDK and CDR2 SYGVNS. CDR3 sequence (DNA): TGTGCCAGCAGTGCCGGGGACCGACGTTTGTCCTACGAGCAGTACTTC. This translates into CASSAGDRRLSYEQYF.

This clonotype has at least ten counts. The chain uses TRBV5-1 and TRBJ1-1, with 9 bases identical to TRBD1. V gave up 4 bases and J gave up 5 bases; unmatched junction bases: 9. Germline V lookup: CDR1 SGHRS, CDR2 YFSETQ. The CDR3 loop spans 15 amino acids. The CDR3 sequence: CASSIQGAQGTEAFF. Written as DNA, the CDR3 is TGCGCCAGCAGCATACAGGGGGCACAGGGGACTGAAGCTTTCTTT. The full variable domain, with the rest looked up from reference TRBV5-1 and TRBJ1-1, is KAGVTQTPRYLIKTRGQQVTLSCSPISGHRSVSWYQQTPGQGLQFLFEYFSETQRNKGNFPGRFSGRQFSNSRSEMNVSTLELGDSALYLCASSIQGAQGTEAFFGQGTRLTVV.

This clonotype was seen at least ten times. This chain links TRBV5-1 with TRBJ2-3, with no clear D. The CDR3 is 14 residues long. Between the trimmed V and J ends, which lost 0 bases and 1 base, there was a span of 6 bases. CDR1 and CDR2 (germline): SGHRS, YFSETQ. This CDR3 is CASSLADGTDTQYF. DNA for the CDR3: TGCGCCAGCAGCTTGGCCGATGGCACAGATACGCAGTATTTT.

This clonotype was detected ten times or more. The chain carries TRBV10-3 and TRBJ1-2; 7 positions agree with TRBD1. The germline CDR1 and CDR2 sequences are ENHRY and SYGVKD. The CDR3 sequence is 14 residues long. Losses at the gene ends were 10 bases for V and 0 bases for J; bases not matched to a gene: 8. The CDR3 coding sequence is TGTGCCACTCGGGGGACAGCTACTAACTATGGCTACACCTTC. Its protein is CATRGTATNYGYTF.

This clonotype was detected many times. This chain uses TRBV7-9 with TRBJ1-1, with D perhaps matching TRBD1 (5 bases). CDR1 and CDR2 from the germline V gene are SEHNR and FQNEAQ (reference sequence). The CDR3 is 17 amino acids. V was cut by 5 bases and J by 1 base, with 20 bases left in between. The CDR3 DNA is TGTGCCAGCAGCAAACCGTTAGAAAAAACAGGGAACACTGAAGCTTTCTTT. As protein: CASSKPLEKTGNTEAFF.

At least ten counts were recorded for this clonotype. This chain joins TRBV12-3 or TRBV12-4 and TRBJ1-2; 7 bases map to TRBD1. Trimming took 0 bases from V and 2 from J; bases not matched to a gene: 3. This CDR3 region has 15 residues. The CDR3 region has the DNA TGTGCCAGCAGTTTAGCCGGACAGGAAAACTATGGCTACACCTTC. Amino acid sequence: CASSLAGQENYGYTF.

This clonotype was seen repeatedly, ten times or more. The genes are TRBV5-1 and TRBJ1-6; D is unresolved. CDR1 is SGHRS, CDR2 YFSETQ, per germline. The CDR3 loop spans 14 amino acids. Trimming stripped 0 bases from V and 10 bases from J, with 11 bases between. CDR3 amino acids: CASSLERRGSPLHF. The CDR3 DNA follows: TGCGCCAGCAGCTTGGAAAGACGGGGATCACCCCTCCACTTT.